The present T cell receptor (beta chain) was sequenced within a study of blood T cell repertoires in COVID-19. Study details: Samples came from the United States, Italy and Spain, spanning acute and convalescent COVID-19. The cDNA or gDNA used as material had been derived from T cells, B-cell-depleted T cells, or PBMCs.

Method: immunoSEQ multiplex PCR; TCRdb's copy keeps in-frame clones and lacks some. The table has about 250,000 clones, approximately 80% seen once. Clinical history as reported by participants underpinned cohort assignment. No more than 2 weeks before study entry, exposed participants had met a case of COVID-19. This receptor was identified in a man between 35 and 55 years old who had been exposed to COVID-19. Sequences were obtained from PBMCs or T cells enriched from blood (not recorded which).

CDR3 sequence: CASSLTGMNTEAFF. The CDR3 DNA is TGTGCCAGCAGCTTGACAGGGATGAACACTGAAGCTTTCTTT. This chain uses TRBV2 with TRBJ1-1, with 7 bases aligning to TRBD1. J gave up 0 bases and V 6 bases, and 4 bases lay outside the gene matches. There are 14 residues in the CDR3. Germline CDR1 and CDR2: SNHLY and FYNNEI.